This T cell receptor beta chain was identified in a study of T cells in Graves' hyperthyroidism and ophthalmopathy. Concerning this clonotype: Its antigen remains unknown.

The TCR beta CDR3 regions underwent amplification using RNA transcripts as the source. HTBI primers were the set used in a first-round RT-PCR of the TCR CDR3. TCRdb redid the calling of the multiplex PCR reads with MiXCR, one entry per CDR3 protein. This table holds around 690,000 distinct CDR3 sequences, roughly 17% found once. The V segment lost 4 bases and the J segment 8 bases; nucleotides outside the gene matches: 13. The CDR3 runs 16 residues. Germline CDR1 and CDR2: MDHEN and SYDVKM. Findings and limits, study-wide: In validation, the model predicted ophthalmopathy. These predictions came a median about 6.2 months before onset. Ophthalmopathy was separated from stable hyperthyroidism by a 13 V-J model.

Diagnostic assessment was based on clinical symptoms, serum thyroxine and TRAb, thyroid ultrasound and orbital computed tomography. The clonotype originates from a man aged 50-59 years with Graves' hyperthyroidism. The sample comprised blood. This chain links TRBV28 with TRBJ2-1; 8 positions agree with TRBD2. CDR3 DNA: TGTGCCAGCAGTTCCTCCCATAGCGGGAAAAGGCATGAGCAGTTCTTC. Translating gives CASSSSHSGKRHEQFF. Full variable domain (missing parts from reference TRBV28 and TRBJ2-1): DVKVTQSSRYLVKRTGEKVFLECVQDMDHENMFWYRQDPGLGLRLIYFSYDVKMKEKGDIPEGYSVSREKKERFSLILESASTNQTSMYLCASSSSHSGKRHEQFFGPGTRLTVL.